One sample yielded the 32 T cell receptor beta chains listed below, sequenced in a study of blood T cell repertoires in COVID-19. Sequenced by immunoSEQ multiplex PCR; TCRdb stores in-frame clones only, minus some. The sample lists some 250,000 clones; about nine tenths were seen once. Specimen: peripheral blood. These TCRs come from a man aged 25-40 years who had recovered from COVID-19.

This clone came up once. The rearrangement uses TRBV30 and TRBJ2-5, with D perhaps matching TRBD1 (6 bases). The germline CDR1 and CDR2 sequences are GTSNPN and SVGIG (reference sequence). CDR3 size: 14 residues. V lost 1 base, J lost 2 bases, and 11 bases lay in between. CDR3 sequence reads: CAWSEYRDQETQYF. CDR3 in DNA: TGTGCCTGGAGTGAATACAGGGATCAAGAGACCCAGTACTTC. The whole variable domain, filled in from reference TRBV30 and TRBJ2-5, reads SQTIHQWPATLVQPVGSPLSLECTVEGTSNPNLYWYRQAAGRGLQLLFYSVGIGQISSEVPQNLSASRPQDRQFILSSKKLLLSDSGFYLCAWSEYRDQETQYFGPGTRLLVL.

This clone was detected only once. V and J are TRBV5-5 and TRBJ2-7; D possibly corresponds to TRBD1 (5 bases). V was shortened by 0 bases and J by 0 bases, with 7 bases between the two germline ends. Germline CDR1 reads SGHKS; CDR2 reads YYEKEE (reference sequence). This CDR3 has 14 residues. The CDR3 DNA sequence: TGTGCCAGCAGCTTGGCAGGGTACTCCTACGAGCAGTACTTC. This gives the protein CASSLAGYSYEQYF.

The V call is TRBV6-8, the J call TRBJ1-5; D unclear. V was clipped by 1 base and J by 0 bases, with 13 bases between them. CDR1 and CDR2 (germline): MNHGY, SAAAGT. This CDR3 comprises 17 residues. CDR3 sequence reads: CASSYYPVAGSNQPQHF. DNA for the CDR3: TGTGCCAGCAGTTACTACCCCGTGGCAGGTAGCAATCAGCCCCAGCATTTT.

This CDR3 is CASRLDRSYNQPQHF. The CDR3, as DNA: TGTGCCAGCAGGCTCGACAGGTCCTACAATCAGCCCCAGCATTTT. The chain has TRBV6-5 and TRBJ1-5, with D maybe TRBD1 (6 bases). The V gene lost 6 bases and the J gene lost 3 bases, with 15 bases spanning the gap. The germline V gene encodes CDR1 MNHEY and CDR2 SVGAGI. This CDR3 has 15 amino acids.

The chain recombines TRBV3-1 (or the pseudogene TRBV3-2) with TRBJ1-2; weak D call: TRBD1 (5 bases). Germline V gives CDR1 LGHDT, CDR2 YNNKEL (reference sequence). V was pared by 1 base and J by 5 bases, with 11 bases between. The CDR3 is made up of 14 amino acids. The CDR3 coding sequence is TGTGCCAGCAGCCAAGGTGACAGCATATATGGCTACACCTTC. Translated, it gives CASSQGDSIYGYTF.

The chain combines TRBV28 with TRBJ2-7; 8 nucleotides line up with TRBD1. Trimming removed 8 bases from V and 5 bases from J; junction bases left unmatched: 14. The CDR3 totals 15 residues. Germline values: CDR1 MDHEN, CDR2 SYDVKM. CDR3 residues: CASLSGSQGADEQYF. The DNA for the CDR3 is TGTGCCAGCCTATCGGGGTCTCAGGGGGCGGACGAGCAGTACTTC.

The chain links TRBV6-1 to TRBJ2-1; 11 bases are shared with TRBD2. The V and J ends lost 2 bases and 15 bases, in that order; junction bases with no gene match: 12. Germline lookup yields CDR1 MNHNS and CDR2 SASEGT. The CDR3 spans 15 residues. CDR3 loop: CASSESLAGGRGWFF. The CDR3 region has the DNA TGTGCCAGCAGTGAATCCCTAGCGGGGGGCCGGGGATGGTTCTTC.

This clone was seen only a few times. This chain uses TRBV29-1 with TRBJ2-5, with 8 bases matching TRBD1. The J segment lost 6 bases and the V segment lost 8 bases, leaving 11 bases of the junction unmatched. The CDR3 sequence is 13 residues long. The germline CDR1 and CDR2 sequences are SQVTM and ANQGSEA. For the CDR3, the DNA is TGCAGCTCCGGTGACAGGGGTAGACAGACCCAGTACTTC. Its protein is CSSGDRGRQTQYF.

The rearrangement joins TRBV2 to TRBJ2-2; the D gene is possibly TRBD1 (6 bases). Germline CDR1 and CDR2: SNHLY and FYNNEI. The CDR3 is 13 amino acids. Trimming removed 7 bases at V and 6 bases at J, with 12 bases between. The CDR3 region has the DNA TGTGCCAGCAAGGGGGTGAAGGCCGGGGAGCTGTTTTTT. Protein sequence: CASKGVKAGELFF. The variable domain in full, with the rest retrieved from reference TRBV2 and TRBJ2-2, is EPEVTQTPSHQVTQMGQEVILRCVPISNHLYFYWYRQILGQKVEFLVSFYNNEISEKSEIFDDQFSVERPDGSNFTLKIRSTKLEDSAMYFCASKGVKAGELFFGEGSRLTVL.

The chain is built from TRBV9 and TRBJ1-4; TRBD1 is a possible D gene (5 bases). The CDR3 sequence is 17 residues long. The V and J ends lost 3 bases and 0 bases respectively, with 15 bases between them. Germline values: CDR1 SGDLS, CDR2 YYNGEE. The CDR3 here is CASSGGGGSATNEKLFF. CDR3 DNA: TGTGCCAGCAGCGGCGGGGGGGGGAGTGCAACTAATGAAAAACTGTTTTTT.

This clone appeared a single time. The chain recombines TRBV5-5 with TRBJ2-7; 8 bases map to TRBD1. V was clipped by 0 bases and J by 1 base; unmatched bases: 3. Germline assignment: CDR1 SGHKS and CDR2 YYEKEE (reference sequence). The CDR3 is made up of 15 amino acids. The CDR3: CASSLGQGNSYEQYF. CDR3 coding DNA: TGTGCCAGCAGCTTGGGACAGGGGAATTCCTACGAGCAGTACTTC.

The rearrangement links TRBV19 to TRBJ1-1; possible D gene TRBD1, 6 bases. CDR1 and CDR2 from the germline V gene are LNHDA and SQIVND (reference sequence). CDR3 length: 14 amino acids. V gave up 5 bases and J gave up 0 bases, with 10 bases separating them. CDR3 DNA sequence: TGTGCCAGTAGTCCGGGACATATGAACACTGAAGCTTTCTTT. It codes for CASSPGHMNTEAFF.

This clone came up once. The CDR3 DNA reads as TGTGCCAGCAGCTTTGCGGGGACTGAGCAGTTCTTC. Protein product: CASSFAGTEQFF. The genes are TRBV7-9 and TRBJ2-1; D may be TRBD2 (6 bases). Trimming stripped 3 bases from V and 9 bases from J, with 9 bases between. The CDR3 has 12 residues. The germline gives CDR1 SEHNR, CDR2 FQNEAQ (reference sequence).

V usage is TRBV4-3 and J usage is TRBJ1-2; tentative D call: TRBD1 (6 bases). Trimming took off 0 bases at V and 2 bases at J, with 19 bases between the two ends. CDR1 is LGHNA, CDR2 YSLEER, per germline. This CDR3 has 18 residues. DNA for the CDR3: TGCGCCAGCAGCCAAGATCCCTCGGCAGGGGTAAGGAACTATGGCTACACCTTC. Its translation: CASSQDPSAGVRNYGYTF.

The V and J genes are TRBV18 and TRBJ2-5; 7 bases line up with TRBD2. Trimming cost V 5 bases and J 4 bases; bases outside gene matches: 10. The CDR3 totals 15 residues. Germline lookup yields CDR1 KGHSH and CDR2 LQKENI. The CDR3 is CASSFSAGQGETQYF. The CDR3 coding sequence is TGTGCCAGCTCATTCTCAGCGGGGCAAGGAGAGACCCAGTACTTC. Looking up the rest from reference TRBV18 and TRBJ2-5 gives the full variable domain: NAGVMQNPRHLVRRRGQEARLRCSPMKGHSHVYWYRQLPEEGLKFMVYLQKENIIDESGMPKERFSAEFPKEGPSILRIQQVVRGDSAAYFCASSFSAGQGETQYFGPGTRLLVL.

The chain is built from TRBV3-1 (or the pseudogene TRBV3-2) and TRBJ2-1; 11 nucleotides match TRBD2. CDR1 is LGHDT, CDR2 YNNKEL, per germline (reference sequence). J gave up 10 bases and V 3 bases, and 8 bases lay outside the gene matches. This CDR3 is 15 amino acids long. CDR3 sequence reads: CASSQTSGASREQFF. CDR3 DNA: TGTGCCAGCAGCCAGACTAGCGGGGCCTCCCGGGAGCAGTTCTTC.

The chain links TRBV4-2 to TRBJ1-6; 7 bases are shared with TRBD1. Germline V gene data show CDR1 as LGHNA and CDR2 as YNFKEQ. The CDR3 is 16 residues long. V shed 0 bases, J shed 6 bases, and the junction held 5 bases outside the gene matches. CDR3: CASSQESHRGNSPLHF. Here the CDR3 DNA reads TGTGCCAGCAGCCAAGAAAGTCACAGGGGTAATTCACCCCTCCACTTT.

This sequence joins TRBV6-5 and TRBJ1-6; D is unclear. CDR3 size: 13 residues. Germline V gives CDR1 MNHEY, CDR2 SVGAGI. Trimming removed 8 bases from V and 3 bases from J, with 8 bases in between. The CDR3 DNA follows: TGTGCCAGCGTACGGGACTATAATTCACCCCTCCACTTT. It is translated as CASVRDYNSPLHF.

The chain is built from TRBV6-1 and TRBJ2-7; no reliable D call. Per the germline V gene, CDR1 is MNHNS and CDR2 is SASEGT. CDR3 length: 13 amino acids. Trimming took 3 bases from V and 1 from J, leaving 7 bases between them. This CDR3 is CASSDSVSYEQYF. The CDR3 coding sequence is TGTGCCAGCAGTGATAGTGTATCCTACGAGCAGTACTTC.

The gene calls are TRBV3-1 (or the pseudogene TRBV3-2) and TRBJ2-7; TRBD2 matches at 8 bases. Germline CDR1 and CDR2: LGHDT and YNNKEL (reference sequence). After removal of 2 bases from V and 5 bases from J, the junction contained 5 bases not matched to a gene. The CDR3 sequence is 14 residues long. CDR3 sequence: CASSQFGREDEQYF. In DNA form, the CDR3 reads TGTGCCAGCAGCCAATTCGGGAGGGAGGACGAGCAGTACTTC.

V is TRBV4-2 and J is TRBJ1-2; D gene unclear. The germline gives CDR1 LGHNA, CDR2 YNFKEQ. CDR3 length: 17 residues. V was trimmed by 0 bases and J by 0 bases, leaving 14 bases between them. The chain's CDR3 is CASSQEGGPGANYGYTF. The CDR3 bases are TGTGCCAGCAGCCAAGAGGGAGGGCCCGGGGCTAACTATGGCTACACCTTC.

The chain employs TRBV7-9 and TRBJ1-2; 8 bases line up with TRBD1. Germline CDR1 and CDR2: SEHNR and FQNEAQ (reference sequence). The V segment lost 4 bases and the J segment 6 bases; nucleotides outside the gene matches: 4. The CDR3 sequence is 13 residues long. The CDR3 here is CASSYQGANGYTF. The CDR3 DNA reads as TGTGCCAGCAGCTATCAGGGGGCGAATGGCTACACCTTC.

J is TRBJ1-1 and V is TRBV11-2; no clear D gene. The length of the CDR3 is 12 residues. Germline V gives CDR1 SGHAT, CDR2 FQNNGV. The V gene lost 4 bases and the J gene lost 3 bases, with 6 bases spanning the gap. The CDR3, as DNA: TGTGCCAGCAGCTACGGGGACACTGAAGCTTTCTTT. Protein sequence: CASSYGDTEAFF.

V usage is TRBV19 and J usage is TRBJ1-2; 8 nucleotides line up with TRBD1. The germline CDR1 and CDR2 sequences are LNHDA and SQIVND (reference sequence). Unmatched junction bases numbered 1, after V lost 3 bases and J lost 7 bases. This CDR3 has 12 residues. The CDR3 spells CASSITGGGYTF. The DNA of the CDR3 is TGTGCCAGTAGTATTACAGGGGGTGGCTACACCTTC.

This chain joins TRBV6-5 and TRBJ2-7; D is perhaps TRBD1 (6 bases). Trimming shortened V by 8 bases and J by 6 bases, and 17 bases separated the two germline ends. CDR1 is MNHEY and CDR2 is SVGAGI in the germline V gene. CDR3 length: 13 residues. The CDR3 sequence is CASQAPGDPEQYF. The CDR3 bases are TGTGCCAGCCAAGCCCCAGGGGACCCCGAGCAGTACTTC.

The CDR3 DNA follows: TGTGCCAGTAGTATCGTGGCTAGCACAGATACGCAGTATTTT. Translated, it gives CASSIVASTDTQYF. The chain joins TRBV19 to TRBJ2-3; D is unclear. This CDR3 comprises 14 residues. The V end was cut by 3 bases, the J end by 0 bases, with 7 bases between. From germline, CDR1 is LNHDA and CDR2 SQIVND (reference sequence).

The chain recombines TRBV4-1 with TRBJ2-7, with a possible D match to TRBD1 (5 bases). The germline CDR1 and CDR2 sequences are MGHRA and YSYEKL. V lost 2 bases and J lost 7, with 15 bases in between. This CDR3 comprises 14 residues. The CDR3 DNA is TGCGCCAGCAGCCAATCTTCGGCAGCAGGGGAGCAGTACTTC. This translates into CASSQSSAAGEQYF.

The chain recombines TRBV7-2 with TRBJ1-6, with unresolved D. The CDR3 extends over 17 amino acids. From germline, CDR1 is SGHTA and CDR2 FQGNSA. The V end lost 7 bases, the J end lost 7 bases, and 23 bases lay between the germline ends. CDR3 sequence: CASIAYGGPLANSPLHF. The CDR3 DNA sequence: TGTGCCAGCATTGCTTATGGAGGGCCCCTTGCCAATTCACCCCTCCACTTT.

The chain is built from TRBV9 and TRBJ1-2; 7 bases match TRBD1. The CDR3 has 14 residues. V dropped 7 bases and J dropped 8; count of bases not matched to a gene: 14. CDR1 is SGDLS, CDR2 YYNGEE, per germline. CDR3 bases: TGTGCCAGCGCAGGGGGTCGCGCCTGGGTGGGCTACACCTTC. Encoded protein: CASAGGRAWVGYTF.

The rearrangement uses TRBV30 and TRBJ2-5, with 13 bases matching TRBD2. CDR1 is GTSNPN and CDR2 is SVGIG in the germline V gene (reference sequence). The CDR3 extends over 17 amino acids. V gave up 5 bases and J gave up 7 bases; unmatched junction bases: 16. CDR3 DNA: TGTGCCTGGGCGACTAGCGGGGGGCCCCGGGGGTTAGGGACCCAGTACTTC. It translates to CAWATSGGPRGLGTQYF.

CDR3 sequence reads: CASSDRRGGGEKLFF. DNA for the CDR3: TGTGCCAGCAGTGATAGGCGGGGAGGAGGAGAAAAACTGTTTTTT. This sequence joins TRBV6-1 and TRBJ1-4; D is undetermined. V lost 3 bases and J lost 8, with 16 bases in between. The CDR3 has 15 residues. Germline-derived CDR1 and CDR2 are MNHNS and SASEGT.

This clone appeared once. The V gene is TRBV10-3, the J gene TRBJ2-5, with no clear D. The CDR3 is 14 residues long. Germline loops: CDR1 ENHRY, CDR2 SYGVKD. V was pared by 7 bases and J by 1 base, with 13 bases between. The CDR3: CAITGSPSQETQYF. In nucleotides, the CDR3 is TGTGCCATCACAGGTTCGCCCTCCCAAGAGACCCAGTACTTC.